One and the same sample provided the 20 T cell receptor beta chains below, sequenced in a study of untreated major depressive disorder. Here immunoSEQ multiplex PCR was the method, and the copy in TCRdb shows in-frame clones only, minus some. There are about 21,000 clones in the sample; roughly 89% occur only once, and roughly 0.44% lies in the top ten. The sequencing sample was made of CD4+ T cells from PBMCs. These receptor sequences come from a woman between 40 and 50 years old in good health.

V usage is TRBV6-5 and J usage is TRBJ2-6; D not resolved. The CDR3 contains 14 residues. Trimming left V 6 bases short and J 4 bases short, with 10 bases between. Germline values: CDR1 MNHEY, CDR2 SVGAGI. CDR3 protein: CASSTWTGANVLTF. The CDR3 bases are TGTGCCAGCAGCACCTGGACCGGGGCCAACGTCCTGACTTTC.

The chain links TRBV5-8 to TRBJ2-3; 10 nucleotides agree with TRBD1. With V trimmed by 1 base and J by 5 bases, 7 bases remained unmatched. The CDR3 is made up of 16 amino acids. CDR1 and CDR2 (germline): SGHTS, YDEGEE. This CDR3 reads CASSLPGTGEGDTQYF. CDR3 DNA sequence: TGTGCCAGCAGCTTGCCTGGGACAGGGGAGGGAGATACGCAGTATTTT.

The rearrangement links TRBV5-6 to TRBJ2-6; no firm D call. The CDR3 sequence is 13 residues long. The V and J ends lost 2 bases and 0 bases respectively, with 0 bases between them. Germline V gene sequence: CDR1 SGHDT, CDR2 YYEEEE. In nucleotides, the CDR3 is TGTGCCAGCAGCTTCTCTGGGGCCAACGTCCTGACTTTC. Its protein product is CASSFSGANVLTF. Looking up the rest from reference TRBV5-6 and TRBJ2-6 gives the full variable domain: DAGVTQSPTHLIKTRGQQVTLRCSPKSGHDTVSWYQQALGQGPQFIFQYYEEEERQRGNFPDRFSGHQFPNYSSELNVNALLLGDSALYLCASSFSGANVLTFGAGSRLTVL.

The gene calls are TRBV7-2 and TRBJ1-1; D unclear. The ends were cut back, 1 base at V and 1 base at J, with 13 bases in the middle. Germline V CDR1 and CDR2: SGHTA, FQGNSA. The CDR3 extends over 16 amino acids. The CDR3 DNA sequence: TGTGCCAGCAGCTTAGTGCGGGTTTTCAGGAACACTGAAGCTTTCTTT. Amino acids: CASSLVRVFRNTEAFF.

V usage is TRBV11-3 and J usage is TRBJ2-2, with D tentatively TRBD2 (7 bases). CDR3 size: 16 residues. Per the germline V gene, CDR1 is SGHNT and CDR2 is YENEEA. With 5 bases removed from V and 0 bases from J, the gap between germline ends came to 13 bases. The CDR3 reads CASSPQGRANTGELFF. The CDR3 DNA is TGTGCCAGCAGCCCCCAGGGGAGGGCGAACACCGGGGAGCTGTTTTTT.

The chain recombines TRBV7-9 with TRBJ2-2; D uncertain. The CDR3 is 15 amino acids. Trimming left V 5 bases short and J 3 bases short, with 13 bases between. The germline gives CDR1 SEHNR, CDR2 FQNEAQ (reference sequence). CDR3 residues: CASSPYSSYTGELFF. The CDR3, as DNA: TGTGCCAGCAGCCCATATTCTAGTTACACCGGGGAGCTGTTTTTT.

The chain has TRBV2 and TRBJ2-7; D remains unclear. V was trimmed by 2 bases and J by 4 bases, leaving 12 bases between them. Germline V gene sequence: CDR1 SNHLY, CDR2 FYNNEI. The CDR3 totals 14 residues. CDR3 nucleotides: TGTGCCAGCAGTGAACCTGTGGGTCCTTACGAGCAGTACTTC. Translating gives CASSEPVGPYEQYF.

Here the CDR3 DNA reads TGTGCCAGCAGTTACGGTGGCCAGTCAGATACGCAGTATTTT. Amino acid sequence: CASSYGGQSDTQYF. V and J are TRBV7-8 and TRBJ2-3, with D uncertain. Trimming took off 6 bases at V and 4 bases at J, with 14 bases between the two ends. The CDR3 covers 14 residues. Germline CDR1 SGHVS, CDR2 FQNEAQ.

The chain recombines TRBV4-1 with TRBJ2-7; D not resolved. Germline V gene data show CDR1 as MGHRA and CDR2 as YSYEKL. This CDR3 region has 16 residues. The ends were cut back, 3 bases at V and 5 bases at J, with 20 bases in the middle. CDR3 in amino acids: CASSHSRSQASHEQYF. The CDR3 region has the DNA TGCGCCAGCAGCCACTCCCGGTCCCAGGCTTCCCACGAGCAGTACTTC.

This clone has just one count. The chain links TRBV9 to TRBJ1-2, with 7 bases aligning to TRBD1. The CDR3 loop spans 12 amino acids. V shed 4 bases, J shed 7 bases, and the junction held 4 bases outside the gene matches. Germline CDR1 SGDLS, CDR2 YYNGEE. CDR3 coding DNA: TGTGCCAGCAGCACAGGGGTATTTGGCTACACCTTC. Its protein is CASSTGVFGYTF.

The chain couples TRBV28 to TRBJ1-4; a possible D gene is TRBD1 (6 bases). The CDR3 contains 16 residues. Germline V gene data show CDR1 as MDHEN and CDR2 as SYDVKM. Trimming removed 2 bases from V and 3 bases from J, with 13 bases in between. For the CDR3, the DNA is TGTGCCAGCAGTTTAACCAGGGGAATATCTAATGAAAAACTGTTTTTT. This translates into CASSLTRGISNEKLFF.

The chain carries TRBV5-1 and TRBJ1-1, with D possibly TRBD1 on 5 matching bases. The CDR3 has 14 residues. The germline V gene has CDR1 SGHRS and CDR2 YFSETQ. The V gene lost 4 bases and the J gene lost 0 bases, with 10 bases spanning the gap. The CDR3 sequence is CASSRGIMNTEAFF. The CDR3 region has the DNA TGCGCCAGCAGCAGGGGAATTATGAACACTGAAGCTTTCTTT.

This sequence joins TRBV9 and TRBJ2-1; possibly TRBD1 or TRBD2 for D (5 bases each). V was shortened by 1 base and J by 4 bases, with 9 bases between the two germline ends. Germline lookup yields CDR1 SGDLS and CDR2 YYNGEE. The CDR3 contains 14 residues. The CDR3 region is CASSVQGAYNEQFF. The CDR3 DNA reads TGTGCCAGCAGCGTACAGGGAGCATACAATGAGCAGTTCTTC.

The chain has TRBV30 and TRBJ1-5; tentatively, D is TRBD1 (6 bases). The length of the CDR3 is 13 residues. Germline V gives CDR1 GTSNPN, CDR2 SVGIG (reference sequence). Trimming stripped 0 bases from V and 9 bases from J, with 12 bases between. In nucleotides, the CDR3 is TGTGCCTGGAGTGTAGGGGGGGACTCGCCCCAGCATTTT. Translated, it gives CAWSVGGDSPQHF.

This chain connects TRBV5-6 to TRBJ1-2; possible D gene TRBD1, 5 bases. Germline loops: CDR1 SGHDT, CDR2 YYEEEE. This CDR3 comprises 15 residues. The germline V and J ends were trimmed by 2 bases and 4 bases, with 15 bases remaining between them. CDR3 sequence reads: CASSLNPTESYGYTF. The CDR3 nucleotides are TGTGCCAGCAGCTTAAACCCGACAGAATCCTATGGCTACACCTTC.

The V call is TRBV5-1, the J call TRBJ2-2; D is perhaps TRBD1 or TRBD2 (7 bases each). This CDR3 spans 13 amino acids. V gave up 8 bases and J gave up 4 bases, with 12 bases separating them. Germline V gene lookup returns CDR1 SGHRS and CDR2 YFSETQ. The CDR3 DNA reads TGCGCCAGTTCCAGGGGGGGCACCGGGGAGCTGTTTTTT. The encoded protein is CASSRGGTGELFF.

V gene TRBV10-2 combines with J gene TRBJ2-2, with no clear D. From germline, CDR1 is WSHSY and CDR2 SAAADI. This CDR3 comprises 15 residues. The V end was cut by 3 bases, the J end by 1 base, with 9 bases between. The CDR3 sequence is CASSDRIGNTGELFF. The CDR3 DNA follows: TGCGCCAGCAGTGATCGGATTGGGAACACCGGGGAGCTGTTTTTT.

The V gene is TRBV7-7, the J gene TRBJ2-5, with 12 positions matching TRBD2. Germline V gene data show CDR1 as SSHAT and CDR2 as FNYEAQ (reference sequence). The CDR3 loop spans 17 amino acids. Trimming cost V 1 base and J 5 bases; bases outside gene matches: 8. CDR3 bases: TGTGCCAGCAGCTTAGTGCCTAGCGGGGGGGCCGGGGAGACCCAGTACTTC. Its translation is CASSLVPSGGAGETQYF.

CDR3 sequence: CAIAGNSYEQYF. The CDR3 nucleotides are TGTGCCATCGCAGGAAACTCCTACGAGCAGTACTTC. The chain has TRBV10-3 and TRBJ2-7; D is unclear. The length of the CDR3 is 12 residues. Between the trimmed V and J ends, which lost 8 bases and 0 bases, there was a span of 8 bases. In germline, CDR1 is ENHRY, CDR2 SYGVKD.

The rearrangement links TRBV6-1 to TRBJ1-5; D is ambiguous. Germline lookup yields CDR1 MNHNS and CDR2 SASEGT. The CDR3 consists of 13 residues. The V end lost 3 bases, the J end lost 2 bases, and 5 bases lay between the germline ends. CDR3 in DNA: TGTGCCAGCAGTGATAAAGGCAATCAGCCCCAGCATTTT. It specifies CASSDKGNQPQHF.